This paragraph reports one T cell receptor beta chain. The data belong to a study of T cell changes during pregnancy in multiple sclerosis. Here immunoSEQ multiplex PCR was the method, and the copy in TCRdb shows in-frame clones only, minus some. The data contain some 100,000 clones, around 93% of them singletons. The CDR3 runs to 13 residues. This TCR came from a female donor with multiple sclerosis, enrolled in a pregnancy study. Specimen: peripheral blood, collected after pregnancy. The chain links TRBV21-1 to TRBJ1-1. TRBV21-1 corresponds to a pseudogene. The CDR3: CASSISGNTEAFF. For the CDR3, the DNA is TGTGCCAGCAGCATATCCGGGAACACTGAAGCTTTCTTT.